A single sample gave rise to the 20 T cell receptor beta chains below, sequenced in a study of blood T cell repertoires in COVID-19. The method was immunoSEQ multiplex PCR; TCRdb's version includes in-frame clones alone and lacks a portion of them. The table has fewer than 80,000 clones, nearly 90% seen once. Material for sequencing was peripheral blood. All receptors come from a man in his fifties or sixties with acute or convalescent COVID-19.

This chain links TRBV19 with TRBJ1-1; D is unclear. This CDR3 is built from 14 residues. The germline gives CDR1 LNHDA, CDR2 SQIVND (reference sequence). V lost 7 bases to trimming and J lost 2 bases, with 14 bases between them. CDR3 in amino acids: CASTVTIINTEAFF. CDR3 DNA: TGTGCCAGTACGGTGACTATAATCAACACTGAAGCTTTCTTT.

In its sample, this clone was seen once. This chain uses TRBV11-2 with TRBJ1-3, with D perhaps TRBD1 (5 bases). The V end was cut by 0 bases, the J end by 0 bases, with 12 bases between. Germline loops: CDR1 SGHAT, CDR2 FQNNGV. The CDR3 is 17 residues long. CDR3: CASSLEAGLYSGNTIYF. CDR3 bases: TGTGCCAGCAGCTTAGAGGCAGGGCTTTACTCTGGAAACACCATATATTTT.

This clone is a singleton in its sample. J is TRBJ2-3 and V is TRBV18, with a weak D call TRBD1 (5 bases). This CDR3 is 16 amino acids long. Germline V gives CDR1 KGHSH, CDR2 LQKENI. Trimming removed 6 bases from V and 0 bases from J, with 16 bases in between. CDR3 amino acids: CASSPRDSASTDTQYF. For the CDR3, the DNA is TGTGCCAGCTCCCCGCGAGACAGTGCTAGCACAGATACGCAGTATTTT.

In this sample, this clone turned up once. The chain couples TRBV7-2 to TRBJ2-7, with 8 nucleotides matching TRBD1. The ends lost 5 bases at V and 6 bases at J; junction bases unmatched: 12. The CDR3 contains 15 residues. Germline loops: CDR1 SGHTA, CDR2 FQGNSA. The DNA of the CDR3 is TGTGCCAGCAGCCGGCAAACCGGGACAGGTACCGAGCAGTACTTC. This gives the protein CASSRQTGTGTEQYF.

V gene TRBV2 combines with J gene TRBJ1-2; D is perhaps TRBD1 (5 bases). CDR1 is SNHLY and CDR2 is FYNNEI in the germline V gene. V was clipped by 2 bases and J by 4 bases, with 11 bases between them. The CDR3 has 14 residues. CDR3 sequence reads: CASSELPGLYGYTF. CDR3 DNA: TGTGCCAGCAGTGAATTACCAGGGCTCTATGGCTACACCTTC.

This chain uses TRBV19 with TRBJ2-5; no firm D call. The CDR3 contains 18 residues. Per the germline V gene, CDR1 is LNHDA and CDR2 is SQIVND (reference sequence). V dropped 3 bases and J dropped 1 base, with 21 bases sitting between them. CDR3 residues: CASSIGQHTYQIQETQYF. The CDR3 DNA follows: TGTGCCAGTAGTATTGGGCAGCATACCTACCAAATCCAAGAGACCCAGTACTTC.

As to this clone: This same CDR3 is encoded by further DNA sequences in the sample. The chain is built from TRBV11-2 and TRBJ1-5, with D possibly TRBD1 on 6 matching bases. Germline CDR1 and CDR2: SGHAT and FQNNGV. This CDR3 spans 14 amino acids. Deletions cut 2 bases from V and 5 bases from J, with 10 bases between. The CDR3 loop is CASSLTGGDQPQHF. DNA of the CDR3: TGTGCCAGCAGCTTAACGGGGGGCGATCAGCCCCAGCATTTT.

The rearrangement uses TRBV29-1 and TRBJ2-1, with 8 bases identical to TRBD2. The V gene end was trimmed by 6 bases and the J gene end by 0 bases; junction bases not matched to a gene: 4. Germline CDR1 is SQVTM and CDR2 is ANQGSEA. CDR3 length: 14 residues. Written as DNA, the CDR3 is TGCAGCGTAGGAGGGACTAGCTCCTACAATGAGCAGTTCTTC. It specifies CSVGGTSSYNEQFF.

The chain has TRBV9 and TRBJ1-1; no clear D gene. The CDR3 is 14 residues long. V gave up 0 bases and J gave up 2 bases, with 8 bases separating them. CDR1 is SGDLS, CDR2 YYNGEE, per germline. CDR3 sequence reads: CASSVGQINTEAFF. The CDR3 DNA sequence: TGTGCCAGCAGCGTAGGCCAGATCAACACTGAAGCTTTCTTT.

V gene TRBV25-1 combines with J gene TRBJ1-1; unclear D gene. The CDR3 contains 14 residues. Germline-derived CDR1 and CDR2 are MGHDK and SYGVNS. Trimming stripped 2 bases from V and 1 base from J, with 8 bases between. The CDR3 DNA sequence: TGTGCCAGCAGTGAACCATCCAGGAACACTGAAGCTTTCTTT. Amino acid sequence: CASSEPSRNTEAFF.

The rearrangement uses TRBV11-2 and TRBJ2-3, with TRBD2 matching 9 bases. CDR3 length equals 17 residues. J was trimmed by 2 bases and V by 1 base; bases with no gene match: 7. In germline, CDR1 is SGHAT, CDR2 FQNNGV. The DNA of the CDR3 is TGTGCCAGCAGCTTAGGGGCTAGCGGGGCTAACACAGATACGCAGTATTTT. This translates into CASSLGASGANTDTQYF.

A single count supports this clone. CDR3 bases: TGCGCCAGCAGCTTGCCAGCGGGAGGAAGGCAAGAGACCCAGTACTTC. Amino acids: CASSLPAGGRQETQYF. The chain recombines TRBV5-1 with TRBJ2-5; 9 positions match TRBD2. Losses at the gene ends were 1 base for V and 2 bases for J; bases not matched to a gene: 6. The CDR3 covers 16 residues. Germline CDR1 reads SGHRS; CDR2 reads YFSETQ.

V and J are TRBV3-1 (or the pseudogene TRBV3-2) and TRBJ1-4; maybe TRBD1 (6 bases). V was shortened by 5 bases and J by 8 bases, with 18 bases between the two germline ends. Germline-derived CDR1 and CDR2 are LGHDT and YNNKEL (reference sequence). This CDR3 contains 15 residues. CDR3 amino acids: CASSGSRGSREKLFF. The CDR3, as DNA: TGTGCCAGCAGCGGAAGCAGGGGTTCAAGGGAAAAACTGTTTTTT.

The V gene is TRBV5-5, the J gene TRBJ2-5, with 8 bases that match TRBD1. Unmatched junction bases numbered 8, after V lost 2 bases and J lost 2 bases. From germline, CDR1 is SGHKS and CDR2 YYEKEE (reference sequence). This CDR3 is built from 16 residues. The CDR3 DNA reads TGTGCCAGCAGCTTCTACCGGACAGGGATGCAAGAGACCCAGTACTTC. This sequence encodes CASSFYRTGMQETQYF.

The V call is TRBV19, the J call TRBJ1-6, with TRBD1 matching 7 bases. CDR3 size: 15 residues. Germline assignment: CDR1 LNHDA and CDR2 SQIVND (reference sequence). V shed 2 bases and J 7 bases; nucleotides not matched to a gene: 5. DNA for the CDR3: TGTGCCAGTAGTATAAAGGGGGCAGGAAATTCACCCCTCCACTTT. Protein: CASSIKGAGNSPLHF.

The rearrangement joins TRBV10-2 to TRBJ2-7; 8 bases match TRBD2. Germline V lookup: CDR1 WSHSY, CDR2 SAAADI. V shed 10 bases and J 7 bases; nucleotides not matched to a gene: 21. The CDR3 has 16 residues. The CDR3 sequence: CATKRTGGGTVREQYF. The CDR3 DNA reads as TGCGCCACCAAACGGACGGGGGGGGGCACCGTACGGGAGCAGTACTTC.

The V and J genes are TRBV5-1 and TRBJ1-2, with 7 bases fitting TRBD1. CDR1 SGHRS and CDR2 YFSETQ come from the germline V gene. V shed 0 bases, J shed 8 bases, and the junction held 13 bases outside the gene matches. CDR3 length: 16 amino acids. The DNA for the CDR3 is TGCGCCAGCAGCTTGGGGGACCAATCGGACAGGAAAGGCTACACCTTC. Protein sequence: CASSLGDQSDRKGYTF.

CDR3 nucleotide sequence: TGTGCTAGGAGTCACTTCGGGGGGACAGGGGAACATCAGCCCCAGCATTTT. Translating it yields CARSHFGGTGEHQPQHF. This chain uses TRBV12-5 with TRBJ1-5; 10 nucleotides match TRBD1. The CDR3 totals 17 residues. Germline CDR1 reads LGHNT; CDR2 reads FRNRAP. With 9 bases clipped from V and 5 bases from J, the junction kept 16 bases outside the gene matches. Based on the CDR3 plus reference TRBV12-5 and TRBJ1-5, the full variable domain is DARVTQTPRHKVTEMGQEVTMRCQPILGHNTVFWYRQTMMQGLELLAYFRNRAPLDDSGMPKDRFSAEMPDATLATLKIQPSEPRDSAVYFCARSHFGGTGEHQPQHFGDGTRLSIL.

The rearrangement joins TRBV11-2 to TRBJ1-6; 11 bases agree with TRBD1. Germline V gives CDR1 SGHAT, CDR2 FQNNGV. With V trimmed by 4 bases and J by 10 bases, 6 bases remained unmatched. The CDR3 contains 15 residues. The CDR3 DNA sequence: TGTGCCAGCAGCTCCGGACAGGGGGCCTACTCACCCCTCCACTTT. This translates into CASSSGQGAYSPLHF. Based on the CDR3 plus reference TRBV11-2 and TRBJ1-6, the full variable domain is EAGVAQSPRYKIIEKRQSVAFWCNPISGHATLYWYQQILGQGPKLLIQFQNNGVVDDSQLPKDRFSAERLKGVDSTLKIQPAKLEDSAVYLCASSSGQGAYSPLHFGNGTRLTVT.

V and J are TRBV16 and TRBJ2-7; D is unclear. The germline V gene encodes CDR1 KGHSY and CDR2 FQNENV. This CDR3 region has 12 residues. V shed 4 bases and J shed 2 bases, with 6 bases lying between them. Here the CDR3 DNA reads TGTGCCAGCAGCCGAACAACCTACGAGCAGTACTTC. Encoded protein: CASSRTTYEQYF.